This passage covers 5 T cell receptor beta chains from one sample sequenced in a study of T cells in tuberculosis. Cells were sorted from thawed PBMC rested overnight and stained with GMM-loaded CD1B tetramer, viability dye and anti-CD3. C32 glucose monomycolate from Rhodococcus equi was loaded onto the CD1B tetramers. Clones were read by immunoSEQ multiplex PCR, and TCRdb kept only the in-frame ones, dropping some. The sample includes tens of thousands of clones, approximately 90% of them seen just once. Sequenced input: CD1b-GMM tetramer-negative cells sorted from PBMCs. These receptors were taken from an adult woman with latent tuberculosis.

The chain couples TRBV5-4 to TRBJ2-3; TRBD1 is a possible D gene (6 bases). CDR1 and CDR2 from the germline V gene are SGHNT and YYREEE (reference sequence). This CDR3 is built from 14 residues. V was pared by 2 bases and J by 5 bases, with 12 bases between. The CDR3 protein is CASSLPTGLDTQYF. The CDR3 DNA reads as TGTGCCAGCAGCTTACCTACAGGGTTAGATACGCAGTATTTT.

The CDR3 is CAWTRTGSHEQYF. The CDR3 DNA is TGTGCCTGGACTCGGACAGGCAGCCACGAGCAGTACTTC. The J gene is TRBJ2-7, the V gene TRBV30, with 7 positions matching TRBD1. Germline V CDR1 and CDR2: GTSNPN, SVGIG (reference sequence). The CDR3 length is 13 residues. V was pared by 4 bases and J by 5 bases, with 8 bases of the junction left unmatched.

This chain uses TRBV7-2 with TRBJ2-7, with 7 bases aligning to TRBD2. Trimming cost V 2 bases and J 4 bases; bases outside gene matches: 8. Germline CDR1 is SGHTA and CDR2 is FQGNSA. The CDR3 contains 15 residues. The CDR3 is CASSLLTGGNYEQYF. The CDR3 DNA follows: TGTGCCAGCAGCTTATTAACGGGGGGAAATTACGAGCAGTACTTC.

V is TRBV7-9 and J is TRBJ1-6, with 7 bases identical to TRBD1. Trimming took 7 bases from V and 7 from J; bases not matched to a gene: 4. The CDR3 totals 13 residues. CDR1 is SEHNR and CDR2 is FQNEAQ in the germline V gene (reference sequence). The CDR3 nucleotides are TGTGCCAGCACTGACAGGGACAATTCACCCCTCCACTTT. Amino acid sequence: CASTDRDNSPLHF.

This rearrangement joins TRBV19 to TRBJ1-5; no reliable D call. Trimming removed 1 base from V and 7 bases from J, with 11 bases in between. CDR1 is LNHDA, CDR2 SQIVND, per germline (reference sequence). The CDR3 spans 14 residues. The CDR3 region has the DNA TGTGCCAGTAGTATAGGGACTAGTGGACAGCCCCAGCATTTT. Translated: CASSIGTSGQPQHF.